This TCR beta chain comes out of a study of beta chain features in type 1 diabetes. This CDR3 is 13 amino acids long. With 2 bases clipped from V and 7 bases from J, the junction kept 3 bases outside the gene matches. Germline loops: CDR1 MNHEY, CDR2 SVGAGI. The investigators reverse transcribed all of the isolated RNA, so they sequenced expressed TCRB transcripts. Deep immunoSEQ sequencing covered naive, central memory and regulatory T cell samples. Profiling relied on immunoSEQ multiplex PCR, and the TCRdb table lists in-frame clones only, not all of them. The sample yields roughly 290,000 clones, 8% seen once. Broader study findings: Researchers reported that naive, central memory and Treg TCRB repertoires appeared more similar in patients than in healthy donors.

This clone was picked up a small number of times. Antigen unknown. The sequenced material came from central memory CD4+ T cells from blood. The chain joins TRBV6-5 to TRBJ1-1; 8 nucleotides line up with TRBD1. The origin of this receptor is a woman aged 18-30 years in good health. DNA of the CDR3: TGTGCCAGCAGTTACAGGACAGGGATTGAAGCTTTCTTT. Its protein is CASSYRTGIEAFF.